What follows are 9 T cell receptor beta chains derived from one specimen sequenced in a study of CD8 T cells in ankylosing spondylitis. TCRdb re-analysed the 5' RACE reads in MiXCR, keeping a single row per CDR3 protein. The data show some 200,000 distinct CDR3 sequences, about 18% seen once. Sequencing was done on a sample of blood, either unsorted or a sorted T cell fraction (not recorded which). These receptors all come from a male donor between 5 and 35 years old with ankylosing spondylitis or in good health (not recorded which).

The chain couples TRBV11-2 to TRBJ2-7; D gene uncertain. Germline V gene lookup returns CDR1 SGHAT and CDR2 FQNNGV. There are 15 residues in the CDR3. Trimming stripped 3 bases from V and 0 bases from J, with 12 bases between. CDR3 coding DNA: TGTGCCAGCAGCTTCACTCGACCAAGCTCCTACGAGCAGTACTTC. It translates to CASSFTRPSSYEQYF.

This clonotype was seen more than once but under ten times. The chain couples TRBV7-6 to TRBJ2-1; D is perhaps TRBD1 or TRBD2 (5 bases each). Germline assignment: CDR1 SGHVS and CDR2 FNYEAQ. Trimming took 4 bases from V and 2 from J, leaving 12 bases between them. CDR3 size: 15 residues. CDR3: CASSSGTVTYNEQFF. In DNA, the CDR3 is TGTGCCAGCAGCTCAGGGACGGTGACCTACAATGAGCAGTTCTTC.

CDR3 bases: TGTGCCAGCAGCTTAGTCTTTCGGTCTAGCGGGAGAAATACGTATTTT. Its protein is CASSLVFRSSGRNTYF. V usage is TRBV7-6 and J usage is TRBJ2-3; 10 positions match TRBD2. From germline, CDR1 is SGHVS and CDR2 FNYEAQ. The CDR3 totals 16 residues. Trimming took 1 base from V and 14 from J; bases not matched to a gene: 15.

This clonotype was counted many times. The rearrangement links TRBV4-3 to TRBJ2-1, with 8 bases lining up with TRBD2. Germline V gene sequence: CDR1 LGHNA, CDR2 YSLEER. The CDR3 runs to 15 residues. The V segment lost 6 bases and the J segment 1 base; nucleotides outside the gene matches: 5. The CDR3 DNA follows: TGCGCCAGCAGACTAAGCGGGAGTTCCTACAATGAGCAGTTCTTC. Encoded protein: CASRLSGSSYNEQFF.

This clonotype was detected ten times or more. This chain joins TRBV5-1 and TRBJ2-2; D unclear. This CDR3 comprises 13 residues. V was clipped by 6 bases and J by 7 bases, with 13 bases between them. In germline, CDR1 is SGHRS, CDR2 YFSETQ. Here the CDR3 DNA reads TGCGCCAGCACCCTCGATGGTATCGGGGAGCTGTTTTTT. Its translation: CASTLDGIGELFF.

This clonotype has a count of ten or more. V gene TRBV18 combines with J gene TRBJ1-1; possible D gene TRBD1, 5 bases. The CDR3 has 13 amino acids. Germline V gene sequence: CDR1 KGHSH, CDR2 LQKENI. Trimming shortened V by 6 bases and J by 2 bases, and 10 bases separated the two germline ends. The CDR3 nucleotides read TGTGCCAGCTCCCCCGGGGACAACACTGAAGCTTTCTTT. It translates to CASSPGDNTEAFF.

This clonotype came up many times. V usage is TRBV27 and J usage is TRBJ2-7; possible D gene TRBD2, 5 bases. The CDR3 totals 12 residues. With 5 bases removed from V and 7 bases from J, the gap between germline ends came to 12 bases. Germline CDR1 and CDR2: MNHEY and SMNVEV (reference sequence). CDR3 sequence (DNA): TGTGCCAGCAGTCAAGTTACGGGGGAGCAGTACTTC. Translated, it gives CASSQVTGEQYF.

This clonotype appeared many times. In DNA form, the CDR3 reads TGTGCCAGCAGCACAGGGGTAGGAGAGACCCAGTACTTC. Residues: CASSTGVGETQYF. The V and J genes are TRBV27 and TRBJ2-5; 7 nucleotides line up with TRBD1. The CDR3 runs 13 residues. Trimming removed 6 bases from V and 4 bases from J; junction bases left unmatched: 5. Germline CDR1 and CDR2: MNHEY and SMNVEV (reference sequence).

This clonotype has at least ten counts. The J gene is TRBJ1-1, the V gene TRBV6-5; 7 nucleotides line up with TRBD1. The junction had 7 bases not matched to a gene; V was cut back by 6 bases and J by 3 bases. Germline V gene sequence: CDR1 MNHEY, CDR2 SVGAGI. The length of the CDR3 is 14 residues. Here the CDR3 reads CASRYRGRDTEAFF. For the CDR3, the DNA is TGTGCCAGCAGATACAGGGGCCGGGACACTGAAGCTTTCTTT.